The source of this T cell receptor (beta chain) is a study of T-cell memory formation after mild COVID-19. The 5'RACE method, run with constant-segment primers, produced TCR alpha and TCR beta cDNA libraries (carrying sample barcodes and UMIs). TCRdb re-analysed the 5' RACE reads in MiXCR, keeping a single row per CDR3 protein. The sample lists some 300,000 distinct CDR3 sequences; more than 20% were seen once. V shed 6 bases and J shed 8 bases, with 14 bases lying between them. The CDR3 consists of 12 residues. CDR1 and CDR2 (germline): DFQATT, SNEGSKA (reference sequence). The rearrangement links TRBV20-1 to TRBJ2-1; D possibly corresponds to TRBD2 (5 bases). The specimen was PBMCs or a T cell subset sorted from them (not recorded which). The sequence was collected from a man between 18 and 29 years old who had mild COVID-19 (a few samples of this study predate the infection). Cell type and time point are not known. The CDR3 DNA is TGCAGTGCACTGTTCCGGGGTGATGAGCAGTTCTTC. Its translation: CSALFRGDEQFF.